This record looks at one T cell receptor beta chain sequence and its context. The antigen it binds to is not known. Per-base quality was not reported, and no clone a single base away is much larger than it. The data are from a study of somatic mutations in T cells in chronic GVHD (dated by TCRdb to the early 2020s). For sorting, cells were stained with anti-CD3, anti-CD4, anti-CD8 and a Vbeta20 antibody from the IOTest Beta Mark kit and sorted on a FACSAria III to a purity above 99%. Peripheral blood was drawn into sodium heparin tubes, and mononuclear cells were separated by Ficoll-Paque PLUS density gradient centrifugation. CD4+ Vbeta20+, CD4+ Vbeta20-, and CD8+ T cell fractions were FACS-sorted before TCRbeta deep sequencing. Reading from cysteine to phenylalanine, the CDR3 counts 15 amino acids. The retained sequence is limited to the CDR3, 45 bases, with the frame set at the first base. V and J are truncated by 0 bases and 0 bases respectively, leaving an intervening sequence of 8 bases. The germline V gene specifies MNHEY as CDR1 and SVGAGI as CDR2.

Genomic DNA was isolated and then used for TCRbeta deep sequencing. TCRbeta CDR3 sequencing and initial data processing were performed as a commercial service with the immunoSEQ assay. Per the source publication's procedure: Reads were demultiplexed, adapter and primer sequences removed, similar clones merged by frequency-ratio clustering, and V, D, J genes annotated with IMGT. In TCRdb, the immuneACCESS table is reduced to in-frame sequences with V and J assigned. These tables do not hold every clone; where another copy was compared, an unresolved V gene accounts for under half, and the others remain unexplained. Clonal size and the V and J genes are those of that table, whereas D and trimming came from the DNA. In all, the sample holds 13,000 or so clones, and roughly three quarters of those were seen once. The ten top clones hold about a third of the sample.

Recombination connected TRBV6-5 to TRBJ1-1; no D gene is confidently identified. This TCR was sampled from a male patient between 50 and 60 years old with chronic graft-versus-host disease. After a transplant, the donor of the graft may account for some T cells. Sequenced material: Vbeta20-negative CD4+ T cells from blood. Taken with the paper, the label for cell subset or site translates to: CD4+ T cells sorted as TCR Vbeta20 negative by flow cytometry. For the CDR3, the sequence is CASSYSEAMNTEAFF. The nucleotides read TGTGCCAGCAGTTACTCAGAGGCGATGAACACTGAAGCTTTCTTT.